This T cell receptor (beta chain) was sequenced in a study of cytomegalovirus exposure and HLA in healthy donors. Study-level background: From donors who were HLA-typed, an early data release held approximately 91 million unique TCRs. Findings of the study overall: Apparent HLA restriction characterized most CMV-associated TCR beta chains in a later analysis. It has been reported that TCR beta sequences accurately predicted the HLA-A and HLA-B alleles of most subjects.

This CDR3 comprises 11 residues. V was clipped by 7 bases and J by 11 bases, with 14 bases between them. Germline V gene lookup returns CDR1 SNHLY and CDR2 FYNNEI. It was with 60 Vbeta and 13 Jbeta primers that the PCR ran. Method: immunoSEQ multiplex PCR; TCRdb's copy keeps in-frame clones and lacks some. The table lists 25,000 to 30,000 clones, roughly 66% of them singletons. Donors showed nominal health when sampled, although they likely had unrecorded immune exposures. About this clone itself: The antigen is undetermined.

The sequencing input was PBMCs. The gene calls are TRBV2 and TRBJ2-5, with D perhaps matching TRBD2 (6 bases). The clonotype originates from a male donor in good health and CMV-seropositive. The CDR3 nucleotides read TGTGCCAGCAATGGGGAGGAGGAGCAGTACTTC. The encoded protein is CASNGEEEQYF.